These 23 T cell receptor beta chains were all obtained from the same sample, sequenced in a study of cytomegalovirus exposure and HLA in healthy donors. A multiplex PCR was run with 60 Vbeta primers and 13 Jbeta primers. The assay was immunoSEQ multiplex PCR, and TCRdb's table has in-frame clones only and misses some. In the table there are over 150,000 clones, roughly 80% of which are singletons. Sequencing input: PBMCs. These receptors were taken from a man aged 25 to 45 in good health and CMV-seronegative.

The CDR3 loop reads CASSFQGGMGELFF. The CDR3, as DNA: TGTGCCAGCAGCTTTCAGGGAGGAATGGGGGAGCTGTTTTTT. The J gene is TRBJ2-2, the V gene TRBV7-3; tentatively, D is TRBD2 (6 bases). Germline lookup yields CDR1 SGHTA and CDR2 FQGTGA. V shed 3 bases and J shed 8 bases, with 13 bases lying between them. The CDR3 runs to 14 residues.

The chain couples TRBV5-1 to TRBJ2-3, with 8 bases fitting TRBD2. Trimming took 2 bases from V and 6 from J; bases not matched to a gene: 8. The V gene's germline CDR1 is SGHRS and CDR2 YFSETQ. The CDR3 runs 15 residues. In nucleotides, the CDR3 is TGCGCCAGCAGCTTACCCGGGAGGGCTGGGGATACGCAGTATTTT. Translating gives CASSLPGRAGDTQYF.

The V call is TRBV28, the J call TRBJ1-5; D perhaps matches TRBD1 (5 bases). This CDR3 spans 15 amino acids. Trimming stripped 7 bases from V and 1 base from J, with 14 bases between. CDR1 MDHEN and CDR2 SYDVKM come from the germline V gene. The CDR3 loop reads CASTPRRGSNQPQHF. The CDR3 nucleotides read TGTGCCAGCACCCCGCGTAGGGGAAGCAATCAGCCCCAGCATTTT. The entire variable domain, with the rest obtained from reference TRBV28 and TRBJ1-5, is as follows: DVKVTQSSRYLVKRTGEKVFLECVQDMDHENMFWYRQDPGLGLRLIYFSYDVKMKEKGDIPEGYSVSREKKERFSLILESASTNQTSMYLCASTPRRGSNQPQHFGDGTRLSIL.

This chain connects TRBV10-2 to TRBJ1-5; D is unclear. The V and J ends lost 3 bases and 5 bases respectively, with 14 bases between them. Germline CDR1 and CDR2: WSHSY and SAAADI. The CDR3 extends over 15 amino acids. The CDR3 DNA reads as TGCGCCAGCAGTGACCCGGCTGGCAGCGATCAGCCCCAGCATTTT. Translating it yields CASSDPAGSDQPQHF.

The gene calls are TRBV27 and TRBJ2-5; TRBD2 matches at 7 bases. Per germline, CDR1 MNHEY and CDR2 SMNVEV (reference sequence). The CDR3 consists of 14 residues. J gave up 5 bases and V 10 bases, and 13 bases lay outside the gene matches. The CDR3 is CAIAREAGGETQYF. CDR3 in DNA: TGTGCCATTGCTAGGGAGGCCGGGGGGGAGACCCAGTACTTC.

The CDR3 coding sequence is TGTGCCAGCAGAGGACAGGGCGACAATGAGCAGTTCTTC. Translating it yields CASRGQGDNEQFF. The rearrangement joins TRBV2 to TRBJ2-1; 8 bases are shared with TRBD1. CDR1 and CDR2 from the germline V gene are SNHLY and FYNNEI. The CDR3 consists of 13 residues. V was clipped by 6 bases and J by 5 bases; unmatched bases: 3.

The chain joins TRBV5-6 to TRBJ2-3; 12 nucleotides agree with TRBD2. Trimming cost V 0 bases and J 3 bases; bases outside gene matches: 11. Germline-derived CDR1 and CDR2 are SGHDT and YYEEEE. CDR3 length: 19 residues. The CDR3, as DNA: TGTGCCAGCAGCTTGGACCGCCTAGCGGGAGGGGGCGAAACAGATACGCAGTATTTT. Its translation is CASSLDRLAGGGETDTQYF.

V is TRBV7-3 and J is TRBJ2-1, with TRBD2 matching 8 bases. The J segment lost 5 bases and the V segment lost 2 bases, leaving 5 bases of the junction unmatched. CDR3 length: 15 amino acids. Germline V gene sequence: CDR1 SGHTA, CDR2 FQGTGA. In nucleotides, the CDR3 is TGTGCCAGCAGCTTAGGCGGGGGGAACAACAATGAGCAGTTCTTC. Amino acids: CASSLGGGNNNEQFF.

J is TRBJ2-3 and V is TRBV28; the match to TRBD2 covers 15 bases. With 5 bases clipped from V and 4 bases from J, the junction kept 4 bases outside the gene matches. The CDR3 covers 16 residues. The V gene's germline CDR1 is MDHEN and CDR2 SYDVKM. The CDR3 is CASSGTSGRTPDTQYF. In nucleotides, the CDR3 is TGTGCCAGCAGTGGGACTAGCGGGAGGACCCCAGATACGCAGTATTTT.

The chain carries TRBV5-1 and TRBJ1-3, with D perhaps matching TRBD1 (5 bases). The V and J ends lost 4 bases and 0 bases respectively, with 11 bases between them. From germline, CDR1 is SGHRS and CDR2 YFSETQ. This CDR3 contains 15 residues. The CDR3 protein is CASSPGSLSGNTIYF. The CDR3 coding sequence is TGCGCCAGCAGCCCAGGGTCCCTCTCTGGAAACACCATATATTTT.

This clone appeared a few times. V gene TRBV5-4 combines with J gene TRBJ2-1, with 11 bases lining up with TRBD2. This CDR3 contains 16 residues. J was trimmed by 8 bases and V by 3 bases; bases with no gene match: 10. CDR1 is SGHNT and CDR2 is YYREEE in the germline V gene (reference sequence). CDR3 protein: CASSYTSGGSRDEQFF. CDR3 sequence (DNA): TGTGCCAGCAGCTACACTAGCGGGGGCTCGAGAGATGAGCAGTTCTTC.

As regards this clone: The sample contains more than one DNA sequence encoding this CDR3. V is TRBV7-9 and J is TRBJ2-7, with 7 nucleotides matching TRBD1. V lost 5 bases to trimming and J lost 4 bases; unmatched junction nucleotides: 5. The CDR3 covers 13 residues. The germline V gene encodes CDR1 SEHNR and CDR2 FQNEAQ (reference sequence). The CDR3 region is CASSSRDSYEQYF. The CDR3 coding sequence is TGTGCCAGCAGCAGCCGGGACAGTTACGAGCAGTACTTC.

This CDR3 is CASSQEFSIRGAFF. CDR3 nucleotides: TGCGCCAGCAGCCAAGAATTTTCGATCCGGGGAGCTTTCTTT. This chain joins TRBV4-1 and TRBJ1-1; D gene uncertain. The germline V gene encodes CDR1 MGHRA and CDR2 YSYEKL. V dropped 0 bases and J dropped 10 bases, with 15 bases sitting between them. CDR3 size: 14 residues.

This sequence joins TRBV9 and TRBJ2-1; 12 positions agree with TRBD2. With 4 bases clipped from V and 3 bases from J, the junction kept 2 bases outside the gene matches. Germline values: CDR1 SGDLS, CDR2 YYNGEE. This CDR3 is 15 amino acids long. The chain's CDR3 is CASSQTSGGYNEQFF. CDR3 nucleotides: TGTGCCAGCAGCCAGACTAGCGGGGGCTACAATGAGCAGTTCTTC.

This chain links TRBV9 with TRBJ2-7; TRBD1 agrees at 11 bases. Unmatched junction bases numbered 10, after V lost 4 bases and J lost 4 bases. This CDR3 region has 16 residues. Germline CDR1 reads SGDLS; CDR2 reads YYNGEE. The CDR3 reads CASSPAVGQGVYEQYF. The CDR3 region has the DNA TGTGCCAGCAGCCCTGCCGTGGGACAGGGGGTTTACGAGCAGTACTTC.

The genes are TRBV28 and TRBJ1-1; 7 nucleotides match TRBD1. V trimming: 8 bases; J trimming: 1 base; junction bases outside the gene matches: 4. Germline V gives CDR1 MDHEN, CDR2 SYDVKM. The CDR3 totals 13 residues. The CDR3 DNA reads TGTGCCAGCCCTACAGGGGCGAACACTGAAGCTTTCTTT. Amino acids: CASPTGANTEAFF.

This clone was seen a few times. The genes are TRBV2 and TRBJ2-7, with D possibly being TRBD1 (5 bases). The CDR3 covers 16 residues. Germline CDR1 is SNHLY and CDR2 is FYNNEI. V lost 4 bases, J lost 0 bases, and 16 bases lay in between. The CDR3 region is CASSVVRAGVSYEQYF. The CDR3 DNA reads as TGTGCCAGCAGTGTGGTCAGGGCAGGAGTCTCCTACGAGCAGTACTTC.

This clone was observed once. The rearrangement uses TRBV7-3 and TRBJ2-2; no clear D. The CDR3 spans 13 residues. Germline values: CDR1 SGHTA, CDR2 FQGTGA. The V end was cut by 8 bases, the J end by 7 bases, with 14 bases between. The chain's CDR3 is CASQWRVGGELFF. CDR3 DNA sequence: TGTGCCAGCCAGTGGAGAGTGGGCGGGGAGCTGTTTTTT.

This clone has a handful of counts. This chain uses TRBV9 with TRBJ2-3, with D perhaps TRBD2 (6 bases). The CDR3 runs 15 residues. Germline-derived CDR1 and CDR2 are SGDLS and YYNGEE. V was trimmed by 4 bases and J by 6 bases, leaving 18 bases between them. The CDR3 region is CASSLTGTRGDTQYF. CDR3 sequence (DNA): TGTGCCAGCAGCCTCACCGGGACTCGCGGCGATACGCAGTATTTT.

This chain links TRBV10-3 with TRBJ2-1; 7 bases align to TRBD2. Per the germline V gene, CDR1 is ENHRY and CDR2 is SYGVKD. The CDR3 has 13 amino acids. Losses at the gene ends were 6 bases for V and 5 bases for J; bases not matched to a gene: 4. CDR3 residues: CAISGTIDNEQFF. CDR3 in DNA: TGTGCCATCAGCGGGACTATCGACAATGAGCAGTTCTTC.

The genes are TRBV6-1 and TRBJ2-7, with D tentatively TRBD2 (5 bases). The CDR3 loop spans 15 amino acids. Germline V gene sequence: CDR1 MNHNS, CDR2 SASEGT. Trimming left V 8 bases short and J 5 bases short, with 22 bases between. Here the CDR3 reads CASLGGSGQIHEQYF. CDR3 bases: TGTGCCAGCTTGGGCGGGTCTGGCCAAATCCACGAGCAGTACTTC.

This chain links TRBV4-3 with TRBJ2-1, with 7 bases identical to TRBD1. Unmatched junction bases numbered 14, after V lost 3 bases and J lost 6 bases. The CDR3 length is 17 residues. The germline V gene has CDR1 LGHNA and CDR2 YSLEER. The CDR3 DNA is TGCGCCAGCAGCCATTTCTCCGGGACAGAAAAGGGCAATGAGCAGTTCTTC. It encodes CASSHFSGTEKGNEQFF.

J is TRBJ1-4 and V is TRBV7-9; 9 bases align to TRBD1. The CDR3 is made up of 15 amino acids. V was clipped by 5 bases and J by 6 bases; unmatched bases: 7. The V gene's germline CDR1 is SEHNR and CDR2 FQNEAQ (reference sequence). The CDR3 bases are TGTGCCAGCAGCCCCTACAGGGGGCTAGATGAAAAACTGTTTTTT. Amino acids: CASSPYRGLDEKLFF.